The 29 T cell receptor beta chains below were found in one sample sequenced in a study of CD8 T cells in ankylosing spondylitis. TCRdb fed the 5' RACE reads into MiXCR, producing one record per CDR3 protein. This sample carries 200,000 to 250,000 distinct CDR3 sequences, about 10% of them seen once, and the ten largest clones take less than 25%. Sequenced: blood, either unsorted or a sorted T cell fraction (not recorded which). Receptors were obtained from a male donor with ankylosing spondylitis or in good health (not recorded which).

This clonotype was seen only a few times. This rearrangement joins TRBV20-1 to TRBJ2-3; tentative D call: TRBD2 (6 bases). Trimming cost V 7 bases and J 2 bases, with 13 bases left between them. CDR1 and CDR2 (germline): DFQATT, SNEGSKA (reference sequence). The CDR3 covers 13 residues. The CDR3 sequence is CSDAVAATDTQYF. CDR3 in DNA: TGCAGTGACGCGGTAGCGGCCACAGATACGCAGTATTTT.

Ten or more counts support this clonotype. The chain uses TRBV20-1 and TRBJ2-3, with 7 nucleotides matching TRBD2. This CDR3 is 14 amino acids long. Per germline, CDR1 DFQATT and CDR2 SNEGSKA (reference sequence). The trim removed 3 bases at V and 3 bases at J, leaving 6 bases unmatched. The CDR3 coding sequence is TGCAGTGCTAGTGACCTAGCGGAAACAGATACGCAGTATTTT. Residues: CSASDLAETDTQYF.

This clonotype was recorded many times. The rearrangement joins TRBV5-1 to TRBJ1-1; TRBD1 is a possible D gene (5 bases). The CDR3 length is 17 residues. Trimming took off 3 bases at V and 5 bases at J, with 23 bases between the two ends. Germline CDR1 is SGHRS and CDR2 is YFSETQ. Here the CDR3 reads CASSSRTMGRRRTEAFF. Here the CDR3 DNA reads TGCGCCAGCAGCTCACGAACCATGGGACGTCGGAGGACTGAAGCTTTCTTT.

This clonotype was counted only a few times. V is TRBV29-1 and J is TRBJ2-1; 10 nucleotides match TRBD2. The CDR3 contains 12 residues. CDR1 is SQVTM and CDR2 is ANQGSEA in the germline V gene. Losses at the gene ends were 7 bases for V and 6 bases for J; bases not matched to a gene: 3. CDR3 loop: CSGSGGSNEQFF. The DNA for the CDR3 is TGCAGCGGTAGCGGGGGGAGCAATGAGCAGTTCTTC.

This clonotype was seen repeatedly, ten times or more. This sequence joins TRBV3-1 and TRBJ2-1; 7 nucleotides agree with TRBD2. The CDR3 is made up of 15 amino acids. The V gene's germline CDR1 is LGHDT and CDR2 YNNKEL (reference sequence). V shed 1 base, J shed 0 bases, and the junction held 0 bases outside the gene matches. CDR3 amino acids: CASSQGTSSYNEQFF. The CDR3 nucleotides read TGTGCCAGCAGCCAAGGGACTAGCTCCTACAATGAGCAGTTCTTC.

This clonotype was detected many times. This chain uses TRBV7-6 with TRBJ2-1; tentative D call: TRBD1 (5 bases). The CDR3 consists of 15 residues. Trimming took off 2 bases at V and 3 bases at J, with 11 bases between the two ends. CDR1 and CDR2 from the germline V gene are SGHVS and FNYEAQ. In nucleotides, the CDR3 is TGTGCCAGCAGCTTAACGTGGGGCGACTACAATGAGCAGTTCTTC. It codes for CASSLTWGDYNEQFF.

This clonotype was counted a few times. The chain uses TRBV10-3 and TRBJ1-1; D possibly corresponds to TRBD1 (5 bases). CDR3 size: 14 residues. V was pared by 0 bases and J by 3 bases, with 8 bases between. CDR1 is ENHRY, CDR2 SYGVKD, per germline. The chain's CDR3 is CAISESWGYTEAFF. The CDR3 DNA sequence: TGTGCCATCAGTGAGTCCTGGGGCTACACTGAAGCTTTCTTT.

The CDR3 nucleotides are TGTGCCAGCAGTTCCCGAAACGAGGGTTCGGGGGATGGCTACACCTTC. Encoded protein: CASSSRNEGSGDGYTF. The chain links TRBV12-3 or TRBV12-4 to TRBJ1-2, with a possible D match to TRBD1 (5 bases). The V gene lost 4 bases and the J gene lost 6 bases, with 21 bases spanning the gap. The CDR3 has 16 amino acids.

This clonotype was seen a few times. V usage is TRBV12-3 or TRBV12-4 and J usage is TRBJ1-5, with D perhaps matching TRBD1 (5 bases). V was shortened by 7 bases and J by 4 bases, with 14 bases between the two germline ends. This CDR3 has 14 amino acids. CDR3 region: CASIQTGLNQPQHF. CDR3 nucleotide sequence: TGTGCCAGCATTCAAACGGGACTTAATCAGCCCCAGCATTTT.

The sample holds many counts of this clonotype. J is TRBJ2-3 and V is TRBV3-1; possibly TRBD1 for D (6 bases). There are 12 residues in the CDR3. Trimming took off 7 bases at V and 6 bases at J, with 11 bases between the two ends. Germline CDR1 reads LGHDT; CDR2 reads YNNKEL (reference sequence). The CDR3 DNA follows: TGTGCCAGCACCCGACAGGACGATACGCAGTATTTT. It specifies CASTRQDDTQYF.

The table lists this clonotype with a few counts. The J gene is TRBJ1-6, the V gene TRBV7-9; no definite D call. This CDR3 region has 15 residues. Germline CDR1 SEHNR, CDR2 FQNEAQ (reference sequence). Trimming pared 0 bases from V and 8 bases from J, leaving 11 bases between. The CDR3 spells CASSLAEGGDSPLHF. The DNA of the CDR3 is TGTGCCAGCAGCTTAGCTGAAGGAGGAGATTCACCCCTCCACTTT.

This clonotype has just a few counts. The rearrangement links TRBV12-3 or TRBV12-4 to TRBJ2-1, with 8 bases that match TRBD1. The CDR3 is made up of 18 amino acids. Losses at the gene ends were 6 bases for V and 6 bases for J; bases not matched to a gene: 19. CDR3 amino acids: CASSQGHRSGGGGNEQFF. In DNA form, the CDR3 reads TGTGCCAGCAGCCAGGGCCATCGATCAGGGGGCGGTGGCAATGAGCAGTTCTTC.

Remarks on this clonotype: The junction and the germline gene differ at one end; a read error may be behind it. This chain uses TRBV7-7 with TRBJ2-1; maybe TRBD2 (6 bases). CDR3 length equals 14 residues. The germline gives CDR1 SSHAT, CDR2 FNYEAQ (reference sequence). CDR3 nucleotides: TGTGCTAGCAGCCAAGCGTCGGGGGTACATGAGCAGTTCTTC. Translating gives CASSQASGVHEQFF.

This clonotype was counted between two and nine times. This chain connects TRBV5-1 to TRBJ1-2; 8 bases are shared with TRBD1. The CDR3 is 17 amino acids. Germline CDR1 reads SGHRS; CDR2 reads YFSETQ. V shed 3 bases, J shed 4 bases, and the junction held 14 bases outside the gene matches. CDR3 sequence: CASSSRRTGKKVYGYTF. The DNA for the CDR3 is TGCGCCAGCAGCTCACGCAGGACAGGGAAAAAGGTCTATGGCTACACCTTC.

The chain links TRBV6-1 to TRBJ1-3; D call uncertain. Trimming pared 6 bases from V and 0 bases from J, leaving 15 bases between. From germline, CDR1 is MNHNS and CDR2 SASEGT. The CDR3 runs 16 residues. The DNA for the CDR3 is TGTGCCAGCAGGGACGTGTCCCGAGACTCTGGAAACACCATATATTTT. Amino acids: CASRDVSRDSGNTIYF.

This clonotype has only a few counts. The J gene is TRBJ2-1, the V gene TRBV7-9; possible D gene TRBD1, 6 bases. V was trimmed by 6 bases and J by 0 bases, leaving 15 bases between them. Germline-derived CDR1 and CDR2 are SEHNR and FQNEAQ (reference sequence). CDR3 length: 16 amino acids. The CDR3 region is CASSPDRPSSYNEQFF. The CDR3 DNA sequence: TGTGCCAGCAGTCCGGACAGACCTAGCTCCTACAATGAGCAGTTCTTC. The full variable domain, completed using reference TRBV7-9 and TRBJ2-1, is DTGVSQNPRHKITKRGQNVTFRCDPISEHNRLYWYRQTLGQGPEFLTYFQNEAQLEKSRLLSDRFSAERPKGSFSTLEIQRTEQGDSAMYLCASSPDRPSSYNEQFFGPGTRLTVL.

This clonotype was recorded at least ten times. The chain couples TRBV6-5 to TRBJ2-1; D assignment may be TRBD1 or TRBD2 (7 bases each). The CDR3 length is 16 residues. The V end was cut by 2 bases, the J end by 3 bases, with 14 bases between. Germline CDR1 and CDR2: MNHEY and SVGAGI. The DNA of the CDR3 is TGTGCCAGCAGTTACGCCAGGGGGGAGGGCTACAATGAGCAGTTCTTC. Translation: CASSYARGEGYNEQFF.

Ten or more counts support this clonotype. The genes are TRBV7-2 and TRBJ1-3; perhaps TRBD1 as D (5 bases). The CDR3 runs to 16 residues. CDR1 and CDR2 (germline): SGHTA, FQGNSA. V was pared by 1 base and J by 3 bases, with 13 bases between. The CDR3 coding sequence is TGTGCCAGCAGCTTAGGAATCGCAGGGAGTGGAAACACCATATATTTT. This encodes CASSLGIAGSGNTIYF.

This clonotype was detected many times. The V gene is TRBV20-1, the J gene TRBJ2-1; tentative D call: TRBD2 (5 bases). Germline V gene data show CDR1 as DFQATT and CDR2 as SNEGSKA (reference sequence). The CDR3 is 16 residues long. Trimming cost V 0 bases and J 2 bases, with 14 bases left between them. This CDR3 reads CSARDSMASTYNEQFF. The DNA of the CDR3 is TGCAGTGCTAGAGATAGCATGGCTAGCACCTACAATGAGCAGTTCTTC.

This clonotype was counted a few times. The chain is built from TRBV12-3 or TRBV12-4 and TRBJ2-2, with 9 bases matching TRBD1. The CDR3 consists of 16 residues. The V and J ends lost 5 bases and 0 bases, in that order; junction bases with no gene match: 4. In DNA, the CDR3 is TGTGCCAGCAGTACAGGGGGCGTTACGAACACCGGGGAGCTGTTTTTT. Amino acids: CASSTGGVTNTGELFF.

This clonotype was detected many times. This chain uses TRBV20-1 with TRBJ2-2, with 12 bases matching TRBD2. V was clipped by 5 bases and J by 7 bases; unmatched bases: 14. Germline values: CDR1 DFQATT, CDR2 SNEGSKA (reference sequence). The length of the CDR3 is 17 residues. CDR3 protein: CSAAFLAGGLLDGELFF. The CDR3 DNA reads as TGCAGTGCTGCTTTTCTAGCGGGGGGGCTCCTGGACGGGGAGCTGTTTTTT.

This clonotype was observed at least ten times. The chain is built from TRBV5-1 and TRBJ1-1, with 7 bases lining up with TRBD1. CDR1 and CDR2 (germline): SGHRS, YFSETQ. CDR3 length: 17 residues. V trimming: 6 bases; J trimming: 0 bases; junction bases outside the gene matches: 14. In DNA form, the CDR3 reads TGCGCCAGCACTGCCCACGGACAGGAGGGAATGAACACTGAAGCTTTCTTT. This sequence encodes CASTAHGQEGMNTEAFF.

This clonotype was found many times. V usage is TRBV7-2 and J usage is TRBJ2-1, with D unclear. The CDR3 covers 13 residues. The germline V gene encodes CDR1 SGHTA and CDR2 FQGNSA. V lost 7 bases and J lost 4, with 11 bases in between. CDR3 loop: CASTNTQYNEQFF. The CDR3 DNA reads TGTGCCAGCACTAACACCCAATACAATGAGCAGTTCTTC.

V usage is TRBV5-1 and J usage is TRBJ2-1; possibly TRBD2 for D (5 bases). V lost 5 bases, J lost 5 bases, and 11 bases lay in between. The CDR3 is made up of 13 amino acids. Germline V gives CDR1 SGHRS, CDR2 YFSETQ. CDR3 sequence (DNA): TGCGCCAGCAGTGTCTGGGAGAACAATGAGCAGTTCTTC. This gives the protein CASSVWENNEQFF. Full variable domain (outside the CDR3, taken from reference TRBV5-1 and TRBJ2-1): KAGVTQTPRYLIKTRGQQVTLSCSPISGHRSVSWYQQTPGQGLQFLFEYFSETQRNKGNFPGRFSGRQFSNSRSEMNVSTLELGDSALYLCASSVWENNEQFFGPGTRLTVL.

This clonotype has at least ten counts. The V gene is TRBV7-6, the J gene TRBJ2-5; TRBD1 is a possible D gene (6 bases). From germline, CDR1 is SGHVS and CDR2 FNYEAQ. Trimming pared 4 bases from V and 4 bases from J, leaving 13 bases between. The CDR3 has 14 amino acids. For the CDR3, the DNA is TGTGCCAGCAGCTCCCCCAGGGGAAGAGAGACCCAGTACTTC. This gives the protein CASSSPRGRETQYF.

In its sample, this clonotype was seen many times. The rearrangement joins TRBV5-1 to TRBJ2-7; 7 bases map to TRBD1. V trimming: 3 bases; J trimming: 0 bases; junction bases outside the gene matches: 6. The CDR3 sequence is 15 residues long. Germline CDR1 and CDR2: SGHRS and YFSETQ. CDR3 amino acids: CASSSGTDLSYEQYF. In DNA, the CDR3 is TGCGCCAGCAGCTCGGGGACAGATCTCTCCTACGAGCAGTACTTC. The variable domain in full, with the rest retrieved from reference TRBV5-1 and TRBJ2-7, is KAGVTQTPRYLIKTRGQQVTLSCSPISGHRSVSWYQQTPGQGLQFLFEYFSETQRNKGNFPGRFSGRQFSNSRSEMNVSTLELGDSALYLCASSSGTDLSYEQYFGPGTRLTVT.

The V and J genes are TRBV7-9 and TRBJ2-7; D unclear. The germline V and J ends were trimmed by 5 bases and 0 bases, with 8 bases remaining between them. The CDR3 contains 13 residues. CDR1 is SEHNR and CDR2 is FQNEAQ in the germline V gene (reference sequence). CDR3 sequence: CASSHEPSYEQYF. CDR3 in DNA: TGTGCCAGCAGCCACGAGCCCTCCTACGAGCAGTACTTC.

The CDR3 bases are TGTGCCAGCAGCGGACCGGGACAGGGGAATGAAAAACTGTTTTTT. Its protein product is CASSGPGQGNEKLFF. V is TRBV5-6 and J is TRBJ1-4, with 10 bases that match TRBD1. Germline CDR1 is SGHDT and CDR2 is YYEEEE. The CDR3 loop spans 15 amino acids. V lost 4 bases, J lost 5 bases, and 5 bases stayed unmatched.

V gene TRBV2 combines with J gene TRBJ2-1; 12 bases line up with TRBD2. The CDR3 spans 17 residues. CDR1 SNHLY and CDR2 FYNNEI come from the germline V gene. Losses at the gene ends were 7 bases for V and 2 bases for J; bases not matched to a gene: 9. CDR3: CASKGLAGGFTYNEQFF. As DNA, the CDR3 is TGTGCCAGCAAGGGGCTAGCGGGGGGGTTCACCTACAATGAGCAGTTCTTC.